This TCR beta chain appears in the sequencing data of a study of human T cells and chemical hapten exposure. MiXCR, run by TCRdb on the RACE reads, gives a single entry per CDR3 protein. The sample includes roughly 120,000 distinct CDR3 sequences, 9% to 9.5% of them seen just once. Study-wide points: Having alopecia, the donors may differ immunologically from healthy people.

The CDR3 is 12 residues long. Germline V lookup: CDR1 SGHRS, CDR2 YFSETQ. V shed 0 bases and J shed 4 bases, with 4 bases lying between them. Time point meaning: patch test 2, 6 weeks after DPC sensitization. Indicated treatment: therapeutic diphenylcyclopropenone sensitization with weekly scalp DPC. There are a few counts of this clonotype. The target antigen is unknown. This TCR was recovered from a woman aged 40 to 50 with alopecia areata. Some clones in this sample may be carry-over from other donors' samples. The chain combines TRBV5-1 with TRBJ1-2; D gene uncertain. The specimen was whole blood, collected in connection with sensitization to the hapten diphenylcyclopropenone (DPC). The CDR3 nucleotides are TGCGCCAGCAGCTTGGAACCCTATGGCTACACCTTC. This sequence encodes CASSLEPYGYTF.